One and the same sample provided the 22 T cell receptor beta chains below, sequenced in a study of early T cells in non-severe SARS-CoV-2 infection. TCRdb re-derived calls from the 5' RACE reads in MiXCR, one entry per CDR3 protein. The sample lists approximately 60,000 distinct CDR3 sequences, roughly 9% occurring once. The sample in question was whole blood, obtained at baseline. Receptors originate from an adult who was a healthcare worker with PCR-confirmed SARS-CoV-2 infection or an uninfected control (not recorded which).

This chain uses TRBV2 with TRBJ2-5, with a weak D call TRBD1 (6 bases). Per germline, CDR1 SNHLY and CDR2 FYNNEI. This CDR3 comprises 14 residues. V was pared by 7 bases and J by 2 bases, with 14 bases between. This CDR3 is CASMRTGTQETQYF. CDR3 bases: TGTGCCAGCATGAGAACAGGGACGCAAGAGACCCAGTACTTC.

This clonotype was seen a handful of times. The chain couples TRBV4-1 to TRBJ1-1, with no clear D. Trimming took 1 base from V and 4 from J, leaving 7 bases between them. The V gene's germline CDR1 is MGHRA and CDR2 YSYEKL. This CDR3 is built from 13 residues. CDR3 protein: CASSQGGPTEAFF. The CDR3 DNA follows: TGCGCCAGCAGCCAAGGAGGACCCACTGAAGCTTTCTTT.

The table lists this clonotype with a few counts. The chain carries TRBV20-1 and TRBJ2-1; maybe TRBD2 (5 bases). Looked up from germline, CDR1 is DFQATT and CDR2 is SNEGSKA (reference sequence). The V and J ends lost 2 bases and 12 bases respectively, with 11 bases between them. This CDR3 is built from 11 residues. CDR3 amino acids: CSARLLDGQFF. Written as DNA, the CDR3 is TGCAGTGCTAGACTACTAGATGGGCAGTTCTTC.

This clonotype was found a few times. The CDR3 coding sequence is TGTGCCTGGAGCCCCACCCTGACTGGGGCCAACGTCCTGACTTTC. Translation: CAWSPTLTGANVLTF. The genes are TRBV30 and TRBJ2-6; D remains unclear. Germline loops: CDR1 GTSNPN, CDR2 SVGIG (reference sequence). Trimming shortened V by 3 bases and J by 2 bases, and 11 bases separated the two germline ends. The CDR3 is 15 residues long.

This clonotype was seen only a few times. The chain combines TRBV7-2 with TRBJ2-3; D remains unclear. V was clipped by 3 bases and J by 2 bases, with 9 bases between them. Germline-derived CDR1 and CDR2 are SGHTA and FQGNSA. CDR3 length: 14 residues. The CDR3 here is CASSFGYYTDTQYF. The CDR3 coding sequence is TGTGCCAGCAGCTTTGGGTATTACACAGATACGCAGTATTTT. Looking up the rest from reference TRBV7-2 and TRBJ2-3 gives the full variable domain: GAGVSQSPSNKVTEKGKDVELRCDPISGHTALYWYRQSLGQGLEFLIYFQGNSAPDKSGLPSDRFSAERTGGSVSTLTIQRTQQEDSAVYLCASSFGYYTDTQYFGPGTRLTVL.

The genes are TRBV7-9 and TRBJ1-4; tentative D call: TRBD1 (6 bases). From germline, CDR1 is SEHNR and CDR2 FQNEAQ (reference sequence). Trimming removed 4 bases from V and 2 bases from J, with 26 bases in between. The CDR3 totals 20 residues. CDR3 in amino acids: CASSSKTGRGTIGTNEKLFF. The CDR3 DNA follows: TGTGCCAGCAGCTCGAAAACGGGGAGAGGGACAATCGGGACTAATGAAAAACTGTTTTTT.

This clonotype was seen repeatedly, ten times or more. This chain joins TRBV6-6 and TRBJ1-5; the D gene is possibly TRBD1 (6 bases). Germline V gives CDR1 MNHNY, CDR2 SVGAGI (reference sequence). The CDR3 has 14 residues. The V and J ends lost 0 bases and 7 bases respectively, with 10 bases between them. The CDR3 is CASSYSGGHQPQHF. The CDR3 DNA reads as TGTGCCAGCAGTTACTCGGGGGGCCACCAGCCCCAGCATTTT.

This clonotype showed up many times. The J gene is TRBJ2-7, the V gene TRBV5-1, with 10 bases fitting TRBD1. CDR1 is SGHRS and CDR2 is YFSETQ in the germline V gene. The CDR3 covers 16 residues. V was pared by 1 base and J by 4 bases, with 8 bases of the junction left unmatched. The CDR3 loop reads CASSLIGTGAPYEQYF. CDR3 nucleotide sequence: TGCGCCAGCAGCTTGATAGGGACAGGGGCTCCGTACGAGCAGTACTTC.

This chain uses TRBV7-6 with TRBJ2-7; D is undetermined. The CDR3 has 12 residues. CDR1 and CDR2 from the germline V gene are SGHVS and FNYEAQ. V was trimmed by 2 bases and J by 7 bases, leaving 9 bases between them. As DNA, the CDR3 is TGTGCCAGCAGCTTAATTCTGGGGGAGCAGTACTTC. Translated: CASSLILGEQYF.

This clonotype appeared a few times. This chain joins TRBV7-6 and TRBJ2-1; 7 nucleotides match TRBD2. Losses at the gene ends were 4 bases for V and 4 bases for J; bases not matched to a gene: 10. Germline V gene data show CDR1 as SGHVS and CDR2 as FNYEAQ. The CDR3 extends over 16 amino acids. CDR3 bases: TGTGCCAGCAGCTCTATTAGCGGGCGACATTACAATGAGCAGTTCTTC. This translates into CASSSISGRHYNEQFF. Combining the CDR3 with reference TRBV7-6 and TRBJ2-1 gives the whole variable domain GAGVSQSPRYKVTKRGQDVALRCDPISGHVSLYWYRQALGQGPEFLTYFNYEAQQDKSGLPNDRFSAERPEGSISTLTIQRTEQRDSAMYRCASSSISGRHYNEQFFGPGTRLTVL.

V gene TRBV29-1 combines with J gene TRBJ2-3; D unclear. Germline V lookup: CDR1 SQVTM, CDR2 ANQGSEA. V was trimmed by 1 base and J by 4 bases, leaving 9 bases between them. This CDR3 is 13 amino acids long. In nucleotides, the CDR3 is TGCAGCGTTGAAGTGGCTGGCGCAGATACGCAGTATTTT. It yields the protein CSVEVAGADTQYF.

This clonotype has ten or more counts. The CDR3 spells CASSLEERGYTF. The CDR3 region has the DNA TGTGCCAGCAGTTTGGAGGAGAGGGGCTACACCTTC. V gene TRBV12-3 or TRBV12-4 combines with J gene TRBJ1-2; D unresolved. Trimming removed 3 bases from V and 8 bases from J, with 10 bases in between. This CDR3 region has 12 residues.

This clonotype was counted ten times or more. The rearrangement joins TRBV7-3 to TRBJ2-5; no clear D gene. The CDR3 runs to 15 residues. CDR1 and CDR2 (germline): SGHTA, FQGTGA. The V gene lost 2 bases and the J gene lost 2 bases, with 12 bases spanning the gap. The CDR3 region has the DNA TGTGCCAGCAGCTTAGGGGTCACTTCGCAAGAGACCCAGTACTTC. Translated: CASSLGVTSQETQYF.

At least ten counts were recorded for this clonotype. The chain combines TRBV6-6 with TRBJ2-5, with D perhaps TRBD1 (6 bases). V was cut by 0 bases and J by 2 bases, with 13 bases left in between. This CDR3 region has 16 residues. Germline CDR1 is MNHNY and CDR2 is SVGAGI (reference sequence). CDR3 region: CASSYSRTGKQETQYF. DNA for the CDR3: TGTGCCAGCAGTTACTCCAGAACAGGGAAACAAGAGACCCAGTACTTC.

This clonotype was found a few times. This rearrangement joins TRBV30 to TRBJ2-2; D not certain. The CDR3 spans 12 residues. Per the germline V gene, CDR1 is GTSNPN and CDR2 is SVGIG (reference sequence). V gave up 2 bases and J gave up 5 bases, with 6 bases separating them. CDR3 in amino acids: CAWSKGTGELFF. The CDR3 region has the DNA TGTGCCTGGAGTAAGGGAACCGGGGAGCTGTTTTTT.

The genes are TRBV9 and TRBJ2-3; D possibly uses TRBD1 or TRBD2 (5 bases each). The CDR3 totals 17 residues. Germline CDR1 is SGDLS and CDR2 is YYNGEE. The ends were cut back, 0 bases at V and 1 base at J, with 15 bases in the middle. CDR3: CASSVGGSNYGTDTQYF. CDR3 nucleotide sequence: TGTGCCAGCAGCGTAGGGGGGTCGAACTACGGCACAGATACGCAGTATTTT.

This clonotype was picked up many times. The genes are TRBV6-2 or TRBV6-3 and TRBJ1-2, with TRBD1 matching over 10 bases. This CDR3 has 13 residues. The V segment lost 8 bases and the J segment 6 bases; nucleotides outside the gene matches: 6. CDR1 is MNHEY and CDR2 is SVGEGT in the germline V gene. Here the CDR3 DNA reads TGTGCCAGCCGGAGACAGGGGGCGGATGGCTACACCTTC. As protein: CASRRQGADGYTF.

This clonotype has ten or more counts. The V gene is TRBV27, the J gene TRBJ2-1; D is unresolved. The CDR3 has 12 amino acids. In germline, CDR1 is MNHEY, CDR2 SMNVEV (reference sequence). V was shortened by 9 bases and J by 1 base, with 7 bases between the two germline ends. The CDR3 reads CASSVSYNEQFF. The DNA for the CDR3 is TGTGCCAGTTCTGTTTCCTACAATGAGCAGTTCTTC.

This clonotype was detected a few times. This chain links TRBV2 with TRBJ2-7, with a tentative D call TRBD1 (6 bases). The CDR3 contains 12 residues. Trimming removed 7 bases at V and 2 bases at J, with 9 bases between. In germline, CDR1 is SNHLY, CDR2 FYNNEI. CDR3 DNA: TGTGCCAGCAAAAAGGGGGCCTACGAGCAGTACTTC. This translates into CASKKGAYEQYF.

This sequence joins TRBV28 and TRBJ1-4; 9 nucleotides line up with TRBD1. The CDR3 is made up of 14 amino acids. V dropped 8 bases and J dropped 8; count of bases not matched to a gene: 9. Germline assignment: CDR1 MDHEN and CDR2 SYDVKM. Written as DNA, the CDR3 is TGTGCCAGCGGCGGGGGGGGACAGGGAGAAAAACTGTTTTTT. Translation: CASGGGGQGEKLFF. Full variable domain (rest looked up from reference TRBV28 and TRBJ1-4): DVKVTQSSRYLVKRTGEKVFLECVQDMDHENMFWYRQDPGLGLRLIYFSYDVKMKEKGDIPEGYSVSREKKERFSLILESASTNQTSMYLCASGGGGQGEKLFFGSGTQLSVL.

This clonotype has a count of ten or more. The rearrangement links TRBV5-4 to TRBJ2-6; the match to TRBD1 covers 10 bases. There are 19 residues in the CDR3. Per the germline V gene, CDR1 is SGHNT and CDR2 is YYREEE (reference sequence). J was trimmed by 2 bases and V by 5 bases; bases with no gene match: 13. CDR3 nucleotides: TGTGCCAGCAGATGGACAGGGGGAGGATTATTAACTGGGGCCAACGTCCTGACTTTC. Amino acids: CASRWTGGGLLTGANVLTF.

This clonotype was seen repeatedly, ten times or more. The chain is built from TRBV4-1 and TRBJ2-7; perhaps TRBD1 as D (6 bases). V dropped 3 bases and J dropped 4 bases, with 10 bases sitting between them. Germline V lookup: CDR1 MGHRA, CDR2 YSYEKL. The CDR3 has 13 residues. DNA of the CDR3: TGCGCCAGCAGCCACCTACAGGGTTACGAGCAGTACTTC. Translation gives CASSHLQGYEQYF.